The entry below gives a single T cell receptor beta chain sequence along with its context. As yet, its antigen is unknown. Clones were read by immunoSEQ multiplex PCR, and TCRdb kept only the in-frame ones, dropping some. The table records 55,000 to 60,000 clones, approximately 89% of them present only once. The V segment lost 6 bases and the J segment 2 bases; nucleotides outside the gene matches: 6. Germline loops: CDR1 SQVTM, CDR2 ANQGSEA. This CDR3 region has 13 residues. Healthy donors had no documented immune events, such as infections, while sampled. The sample is drawn from a study of identifying expanded T cells in peripheral blood. Broader study findings: Two-week clone count variance significantly increased as total template count grew. Differentially abundant clones: 0.95 to 1.5 between replicates, 15 to 17 at roughly 13 days, 19 to 20 at four.

Sequencing was carried out using blood. The V gene is TRBV29-1, the J gene TRBJ1-1, with TRBD1 matching over 7 bases. The source of this sequence is a person aged 18-70 years in good health. For the CDR3, the DNA is TGCAGCGTGGAGACAGGGACCAACACTGAAGCTTTCTTT. It specifies CSVETGTNTEAFF.